This passage covers 30 T cell receptor beta chains from one sample sequenced in a study of a mutant IDH1 vaccine in newly diagnosed glioma. Indicated time point: week 47, end of study. Alongside topical imiquimod, each dose of vaccine comprised 300 ug of mutant IDH1 20-mer peptide. The antigens of these receptors remain unknown. Using immunoSEQ multiplex PCR, the repertoire was profiled, and TCRdb retains in-frame clones only, with some absent. Of around 94,000 clones in the sample, about nine tenths were seen once. The sample in question was PBMCs, obtained from a glioma patient whose treatment included an IDH1 peptide vaccine. Receptor source: a woman aged 50 to 65 with glioma.

This sequence joins TRBV29-1 and TRBJ2-5, with D unresolved. V dropped 3 bases and J dropped 6 bases, with 8 bases sitting between them. Germline CDR1 and CDR2: SQVTM and ANQGSEA. The length of the CDR3 is 11 residues. The CDR3 protein is CSVDIGKTQYF. Written as DNA, the CDR3 is TGCAGCGTTGACATCGGAAAGACCCAGTACTTC.

This clone showed up just a few times. CDR3 nucleotide sequence: TGTGCCAGCAGTGGGGGTAGCAATCAGCCCCAGCATTTT. As protein: CASSGGSNQPQHF. This chain links TRBV6-1 with TRBJ1-5; no reliable D call. Trimming removed 4 bases at V and 0 bases at J, with 4 bases between. Germline assignment: CDR1 MNHNS and CDR2 SASEGT. CDR3 length: 13 amino acids.

The chain employs TRBV6-4 and TRBJ1-2; no definite D call. The CDR3 is 13 amino acids. V lost 0 bases, J lost 4 bases, and 6 bases lay in between. Germline V gene lookup returns CDR1 MRHNA and CDR2 SNTAGT. CDR3 in DNA: TGTGCCAGCAGTGACTCCTCGGGCTATGGCTACACCTTC. The encoded protein is CASSDSSGYGYTF.

The chain combines TRBV5-1 with TRBJ2-1, with TRBD2 identical over 11 bases. There are 15 residues in the CDR3. With 0 bases clipped from V and 9 bases from J, the junction kept 5 bases outside the gene matches. CDR1 SGHRS and CDR2 YFSETQ come from the germline V gene. CDR3 protein: CASSLAIAGGFEQFF. For the CDR3, the DNA is TGCGCCAGCAGCTTGGCGATAGCGGGAGGGTTTGAGCAGTTCTTC.

The rearrangement uses TRBV10-2 and TRBJ2-5; no clear D. The CDR3 runs to 13 residues. V dropped 2 bases and J dropped 7 bases, with 11 bases sitting between them. The germline V gene encodes CDR1 WSHSY and CDR2 SAAADI. The DNA for the CDR3 is TGCGCCAGCAGTGAGAGGGCAGAAGGGACCCAGTACTTC. Its protein product is CASSERAEGTQYF.

The gene calls are TRBV28 and TRBJ2-1, with D perhaps TRBD2 (6 bases). The CDR3 sequence is 17 residues long. Germline CDR1 MDHEN, CDR2 SYDVKM. The V end was cut by 5 bases, the J end by 5 bases, with 22 bases between. DNA of the CDR3: TGTGCCAGCAGTCCTCCTCTGTCGGGAGCCCCCCACAATGAGCAGTTCTTC. Protein product: CASSPPLSGAPHNEQFF.

The chain employs TRBV6-5 and TRBJ1-6; D unresolved. V lost 0 bases, J lost 10 bases, and 13 bases lay in between. This CDR3 contains 15 residues. CDR1 MNHEY and CDR2 SVGAGI come from the germline V gene. CDR3 nucleotides: TGTGCCAGCAGTTACTCTACGAAAGGAAGCTCACCCCTCCACTTT. Residues: CASSYSTKGSSPLHF.

In this sample, this clone turned up a few times. The rearrangement joins TRBV5-1 to TRBJ2-2; D unclear. Trimming stripped 1 base from V and 4 bases from J, with 8 bases between. CDR1 is SGHRS, CDR2 YFSETQ, per germline. This CDR3 contains 14 residues. The CDR3 here is CASSLLDGTGELFF. CDR3 sequence (DNA): TGCGCCAGCAGCTTGCTAGATGGCACCGGGGAGCTGTTTTTT.

The chain employs TRBV19 and TRBJ2-2, with a possible D match to TRBD1 (6 bases). The CDR3 sequence is 15 residues long. The germline CDR1 and CDR2 sequences are LNHDA and SQIVND (reference sequence). V was pared by 1 base and J by 4 bases, with 10 bases between. The CDR3 here is CASSIVGAGTGELFF. The CDR3 DNA sequence: TGTGCCAGTAGTATAGTGGGGGCGGGCACCGGGGAGCTGTTTTTT.

This clone was detected only once. The chain recombines TRBV18 with TRBJ2-7, with D possibly TRBD2 on 6 matching bases. The ends were cut back, 6 bases at V and 6 bases at J, with 12 bases in the middle. The CDR3 spans 12 residues. Germline lookup yields CDR1 KGHSH and CDR2 LQKENI. The CDR3 DNA reads TGTGCCAGCTCCCCCGGGACTCGCGAGCAGTACTTC. It yields the protein CASSPGTREQYF.

CDR3 coding DNA: TGTGCCAGCAGTTTATCAACTTTGGAGACCCAGTACTTC. Translated, it gives CASSLSTLETQYF. This sequence joins TRBV27 and TRBJ2-5; D not certain. Trimming stripped 0 bases from V and 5 bases from J, with 7 bases between. Per germline, CDR1 MNHEY and CDR2 SMNVEV (reference sequence). This CDR3 has 13 amino acids.

The chain has TRBV30 and TRBJ2-5; the D gene is possibly TRBD2 (5 bases). There are 13 residues in the CDR3. Per germline, CDR1 GTSNPN and CDR2 SVGIG (reference sequence). Trimming cost V 1 base and J 0 bases, with 6 bases left between them. CDR3 sequence: CAWSGSDQETQYF. In nucleotides, the CDR3 is TGTGCCTGGAGTGGTAGCGACCAAGAGACCCAGTACTTC.

The chain uses TRBV11-3 and TRBJ2-7, with a tentative D call TRBD2 (5 bases). V shed 2 bases and J shed 2 bases, with 10 bases lying between them. This CDR3 is built from 14 residues. In germline, CDR1 is SGHNT, CDR2 YENEEA. The CDR3 bases are TGTGCCAGCAGCTTAAATCACGGGGCCTACGAGCAGTACTTC. Encoded protein: CASSLNHGAYEQYF. The full variable domain, with the rest looked up from reference TRBV11-3 and TRBJ2-7, is EAGVVQSPRYKIIEKKQPVAFWCNPISGHNTLYWYLQNLGQGPELLIRYENEEAVDDSQLPKDRFSAERLKGVDSTLKIQPAELGDSAVYLCASSLNHGAYEQYFGPGTRLTVT.

The rearrangement joins TRBV10-3 to TRBJ1-1; TRBD1 matches at 10 bases. Germline assignment: CDR1 ENHRY and CDR2 SYGVKD. V was clipped by 4 bases and J by 8 bases; unmatched bases: 7. This CDR3 is built from 14 residues. The DNA for the CDR3 is TGTGCCATCAGTGCCCGGGACAGGGGTAAGGAAGCTTTCTTT. Translated: CAISARDRGKEAFF.

This rearrangement joins TRBV27 to TRBJ1-1; 9 positions match TRBD1. Germline CDR1 MNHEY, CDR2 SMNVEV (reference sequence). V lost 0 bases to trimming and J lost 3 bases; unmatched junction nucleotides: 8. The CDR3 has 17 amino acids. CDR3 loop: CASSLSSRQGGDTEAFF. CDR3 coding DNA: TGTGCCAGCAGTTTATCGAGCCGACAGGGGGGGGACACTGAAGCTTTCTTT.

This clone has only one observation. The chain combines TRBV19 with TRBJ1-4, with D possibly TRBD1 on 6 matching bases. CDR1 LNHDA and CDR2 SQIVND come from the germline V gene (reference sequence). The CDR3 loop spans 15 amino acids. The V end was cut by 4 bases, the J end by 3 bases, with 12 bases between. CDR3 loop: CASSNTGQSNEKLFF. CDR3 sequence (DNA): TGTGCCAGTAGTAACACAGGGCAATCTAATGAAAAACTGTTTTTT.

This chain connects TRBV10-1 to TRBJ2-1, with D perhaps TRBD2 (5 bases). Germline V gene data show CDR1 as WNHNN and CDR2 as SYGVQD (reference sequence). The CDR3 has 11 residues. V lost 11 bases and J 8 bases, leaving 13 bases between the germline ends. In nucleotides, the CDR3 is TGCGCCCATAGTGAGGGCCATGAGCAGTTCTTC. The encoded protein is CAHSEGHEQFF.

This clone was detected only once. The gene calls are TRBV5-4 and TRBJ1-2; D gene unclear. CDR3 length equals 15 residues. The ends were cut back, 1 base at V and 4 bases at J, with 14 bases in the middle. Per germline, CDR1 SGHNT and CDR2 YYREEE (reference sequence). CDR3 amino acids: CASSLTDPSIYGYTF. CDR3 coding DNA: TGTGCCAGCAGCTTGACAGACCCTTCTATCTATGGCTACACCTTC.

This clone is labeled as medium-sized. The sample carries other DNA sequences with the same CDR3. The chain couples TRBV28 to TRBJ1-2; no clear D gene. Germline V gene sequence: CDR1 MDHEN, CDR2 SYDVKM. V lost 6 bases and J lost 4, with 9 bases in between. This CDR3 comprises 12 residues. The CDR3 sequence is CASSLRLYGYTF. CDR3 sequence (DNA): TGTGCCAGCAGCCTGCGCCTCTATGGCTACACCTTC.

This clone was picked up a small number of times. The J gene is TRBJ2-7, the V gene TRBV5-4; 8 positions match TRBD2. This CDR3 spans 14 amino acids. Germline trimming cut 1 base from V and 5 bases from J; bases unmatched to any gene: 5. Per the germline V gene, CDR1 is SGHNT and CDR2 is YYREEE (reference sequence). The CDR3 spells CASSLPGGSDEQYF. In DNA, the CDR3 is TGTGCCAGCAGCTTGCCGGGAGGGTCGGACGAGCAGTACTTC.

The J gene is TRBJ2-7, the V gene TRBV9, with 9 bases aligning to TRBD1. This CDR3 region has 14 residues. V shed 4 bases and J 3 bases; nucleotides not matched to a gene: 5. The germline V gene encodes CDR1 SGDLS and CDR2 YYNGEE. The DNA for the CDR3 is TGTGCCAGCAGCTTCCGGGACAGGGACTACGAGCAGTACTTC. Its translation is CASSFRDRDYEQYF.

The V gene is TRBV7-9, the J gene TRBJ2-2; 8 bases line up with TRBD1. Germline V gene data show CDR1 as SEHNR and CDR2 as FQNEAQ (reference sequence). CDR3 length: 15 residues. V shed 5 bases, J shed 2 bases, and the junction held 4 bases outside the gene matches. The CDR3 DNA reads as TGTGCCAGCAGCCGAGACAGGGGTAACACCGGGGAGCTGTTTTTT. This gives the protein CASSRDRGNTGELFF.

With respect to this clone: The junction differs from germline at one of its ends, possibly a read error. The chain is built from TRBV6-4 and TRBJ2-7; the match to TRBD1 covers 7 bases. This CDR3 is built from 14 residues. CDR1 and CDR2 from the germline V gene are MRHNA and SNTAGT. CDR3 sequence: CAISESTGTDEQYF. Here the CDR3 DNA reads TGTGCCATCAGTGAGTCGACAGGGACCGACGAGCAGTACTTC.

The chain joins TRBV7-6 to TRBJ1-5; tentative D call: TRBD1 (6 bases). The germline CDR1 and CDR2 sequences are SGHVS and FNYEAQ. The CDR3 runs to 17 residues. V was pared by 6 bases and J by 4 bases, with 22 bases between. CDR3 nucleotide sequence: TGTGCCAGCAGTCCGGGTACTAAGACAGGAGGGAATCAGCCCCAGCATTTT. Residues: CASSPGTKTGGNQPQHF.

The CDR3 DNA sequence: TGCACCAGCACCGAATCAGGGGGCGCGGACACCGGGGAGCTGTTTTTT. It is translated as CTSTESGGADTGELFF. V is TRBV1 and J is TRBJ2-2; the table gives TRBD1 as D, unverified against the DNA. TRBV1 is flagged as a pseudogene. This CDR3 spans 16 amino acids.

The chain employs TRBV19 and TRBJ1-5; a possible D gene is TRBD1 (5 bases). The CDR3 runs 13 residues. Germline CDR1 is LNHDA and CDR2 is SQIVND (reference sequence). V was trimmed by 4 bases and J by 4 bases, leaving 8 bases between them. In DNA, the CDR3 is TGTGCCAGTAGTACCGGGGCGAATCAGCCCCAGCATTTT. The encoded protein is CASSTGANQPQHF. Supplemented by reference TRBV19 and TRBJ1-5, the full variable domain reads DGGITQSPKYLFRKEGQNVTLSCEQNLNHDAMYWYRQDPGQGLRLIYYSQIVNDFQKGDIAEGYSVSREKKESFPLTVTSAQKNPTAFYLCASSTGANQPQHFGDGTRLSIL.

This sequence joins TRBV10-2 and TRBJ2-2; D is unclear. This CDR3 spans 14 amino acids. Germline V CDR1 and CDR2: WSHSY, SAAADI. Trimming removed 5 bases from V and 0 bases from J, with 7 bases in between. The chain's CDR3 is CASSSDPNTGELFF. The DNA for the CDR3 is TGCGCCAGCAGTAGTGACCCGAACACCGGGGAGCTGTTTTTT.

This chain connects TRBV7-9 to TRBJ2-2; 7 nucleotides match TRBD2. This CDR3 has 16 residues. Germline V CDR1 and CDR2: SEHNR, FQNEAQ (reference sequence). J lost 4 bases, V lost 2 bases, and 7 bases had no gene match. The CDR3 coding sequence is TGTGCCAGCAGCTTACCCGCGGGAGCGGTCACCGGGGAGCTGTTTTTT. Translated: CASSLPAGAVTGELFF.

The chain carries TRBV6-6 and TRBJ1-1; 10 bases match TRBD1. CDR1 and CDR2 from the germline V gene are MNHNY and SVGAGI (reference sequence). V lost 7 bases, J lost 10 bases, and 9 bases stayed unmatched. The CDR3 runs to 13 residues. CDR3 nucleotide sequence: TGTGCCAGCAATCCTAGACAGGGGGCCGGAGCTTTCTTT. Amino acid sequence: CASNPRQGAGAFF.

J is TRBJ1-2 and V is TRBV28; D not resolved. Germline V CDR1 and CDR2: MDHEN, SYDVKM. The V gene lost 4 bases and the J gene lost 4 bases, with 4 bases spanning the gap. The CDR3 is made up of 11 amino acids. The CDR3 here is CASSWVYGYTF. The DNA for the CDR3 is TGTGCCAGCAGTTGGGTCTATGGCTACACCTTC.